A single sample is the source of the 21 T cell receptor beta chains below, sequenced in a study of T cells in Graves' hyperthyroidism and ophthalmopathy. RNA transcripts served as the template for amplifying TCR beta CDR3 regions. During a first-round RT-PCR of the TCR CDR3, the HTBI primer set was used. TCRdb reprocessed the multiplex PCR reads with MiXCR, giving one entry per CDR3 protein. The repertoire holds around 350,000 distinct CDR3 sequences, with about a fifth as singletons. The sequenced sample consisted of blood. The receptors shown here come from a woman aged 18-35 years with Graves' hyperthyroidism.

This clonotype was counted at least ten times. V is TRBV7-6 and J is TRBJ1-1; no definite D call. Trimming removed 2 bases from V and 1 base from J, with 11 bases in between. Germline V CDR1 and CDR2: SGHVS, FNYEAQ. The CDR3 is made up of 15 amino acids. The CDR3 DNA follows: TGTGCCAGCAGCTTACAACCGGAGGGGAACACTGAAGCTTTCTTT. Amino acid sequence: CASSLQPEGNTEAFF.

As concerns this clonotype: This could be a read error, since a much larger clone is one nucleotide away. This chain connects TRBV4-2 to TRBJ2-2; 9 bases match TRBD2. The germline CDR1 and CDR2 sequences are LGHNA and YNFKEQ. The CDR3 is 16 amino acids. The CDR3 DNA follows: TGTGTCAGCAGCCAAGTCTTGGCGGGGGGGTCCGGGGAGCTGTTTTTT. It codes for CVSSQVLAGGSGELFF.

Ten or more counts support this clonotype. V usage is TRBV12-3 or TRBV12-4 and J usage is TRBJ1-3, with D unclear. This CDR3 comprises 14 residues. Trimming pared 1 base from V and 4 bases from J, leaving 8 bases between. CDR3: CASSLGTAGNTIYF. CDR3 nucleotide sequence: TGTGCCAGCAGTTTAGGGACGGCGGGAAACACCATATATTTT.

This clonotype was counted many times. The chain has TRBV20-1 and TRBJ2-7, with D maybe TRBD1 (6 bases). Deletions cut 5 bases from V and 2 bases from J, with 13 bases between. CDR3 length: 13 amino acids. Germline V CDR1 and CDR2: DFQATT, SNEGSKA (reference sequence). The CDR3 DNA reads TGCAGTGCTCAAAAGACAGGAGCCTACGAGCAGTACTTC. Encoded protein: CSAQKTGAYEQYF.

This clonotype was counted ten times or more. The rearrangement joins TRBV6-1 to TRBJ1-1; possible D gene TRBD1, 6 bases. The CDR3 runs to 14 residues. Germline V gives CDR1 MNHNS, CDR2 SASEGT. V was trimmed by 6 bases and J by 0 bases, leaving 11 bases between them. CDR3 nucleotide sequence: TGTGCCAGCAGGCGAGGACAGTTGAACACTGAAGCTTTCTTT. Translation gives CASRRGQLNTEAFF.

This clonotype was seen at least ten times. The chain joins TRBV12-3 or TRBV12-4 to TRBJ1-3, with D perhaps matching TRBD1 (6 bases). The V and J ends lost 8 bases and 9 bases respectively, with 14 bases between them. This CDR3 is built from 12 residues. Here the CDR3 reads CASQGNLATIYF. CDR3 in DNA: TGTGCCAGCCAGGGGAACTTGGCCACCATATATTTT.

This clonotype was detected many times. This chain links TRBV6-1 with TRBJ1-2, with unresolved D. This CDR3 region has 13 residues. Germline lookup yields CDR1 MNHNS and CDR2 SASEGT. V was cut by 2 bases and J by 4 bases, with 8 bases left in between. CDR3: CASSEKVGYGYTF. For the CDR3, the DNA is TGTGCCAGCAGTGAAAAGGTCGGCTATGGCTACACCTTC.

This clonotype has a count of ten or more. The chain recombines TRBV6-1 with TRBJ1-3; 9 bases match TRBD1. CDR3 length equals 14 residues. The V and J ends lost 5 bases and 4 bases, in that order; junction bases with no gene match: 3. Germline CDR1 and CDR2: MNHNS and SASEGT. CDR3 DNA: TGTGCCAGCAGTCGGACAGGGGTCGGAAACACCATATATTTT. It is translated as CASSRTGVGNTIYF.

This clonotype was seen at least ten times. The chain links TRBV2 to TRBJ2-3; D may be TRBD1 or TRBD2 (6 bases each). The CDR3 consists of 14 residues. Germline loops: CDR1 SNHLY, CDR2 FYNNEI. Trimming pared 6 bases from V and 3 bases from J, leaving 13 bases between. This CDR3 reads CASRGGAGTDTQYF. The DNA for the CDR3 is TGTGCCAGCAGGGGGGGCGCAGGAACAGATACGCAGTATTTT.

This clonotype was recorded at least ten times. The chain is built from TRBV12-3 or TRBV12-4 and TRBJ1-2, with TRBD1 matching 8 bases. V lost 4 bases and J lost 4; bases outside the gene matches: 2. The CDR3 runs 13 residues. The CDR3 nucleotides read TGTGCCAGCAGTTCGACAGGGGTCTATGGCTACACCTTC. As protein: CASSSTGVYGYTF.

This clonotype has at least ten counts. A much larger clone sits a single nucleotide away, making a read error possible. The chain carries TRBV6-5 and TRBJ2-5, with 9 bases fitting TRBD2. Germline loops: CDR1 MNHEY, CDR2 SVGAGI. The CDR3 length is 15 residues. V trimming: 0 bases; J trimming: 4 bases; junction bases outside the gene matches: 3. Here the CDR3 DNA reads TGTGCCAGCAGTTACTCCCCACTAGCGGGAGAGACCCAGTACTTC. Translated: CASSYSPLAGETQYF.

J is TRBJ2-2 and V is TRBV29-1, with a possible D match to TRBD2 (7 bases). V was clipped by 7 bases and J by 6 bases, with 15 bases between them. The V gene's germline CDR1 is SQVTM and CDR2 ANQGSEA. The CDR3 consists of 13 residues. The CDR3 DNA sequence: TGCAGCGCCGGGGGGCAGGGCCCCGGGGAGCTGTTTTTT. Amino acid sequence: CSAGGQGPGELFF.

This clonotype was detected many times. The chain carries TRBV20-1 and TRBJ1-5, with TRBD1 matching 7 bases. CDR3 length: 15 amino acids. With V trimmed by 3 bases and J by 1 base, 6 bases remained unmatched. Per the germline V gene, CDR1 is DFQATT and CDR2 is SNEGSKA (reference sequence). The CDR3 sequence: CSASGTEGSNQPQHF. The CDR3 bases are TGCAGTGCTAGCGGGACAGAGGGGAGCAATCAGCCCCAGCATTTT.

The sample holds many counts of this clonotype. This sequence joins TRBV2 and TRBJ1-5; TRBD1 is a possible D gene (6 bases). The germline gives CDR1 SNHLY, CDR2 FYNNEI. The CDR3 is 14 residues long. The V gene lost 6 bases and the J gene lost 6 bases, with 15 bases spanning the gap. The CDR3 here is CASSSLTGSQPQHF. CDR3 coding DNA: TGTGCCAGCAGCTCCCTGACAGGATCTCAGCCCCAGCATTTT.

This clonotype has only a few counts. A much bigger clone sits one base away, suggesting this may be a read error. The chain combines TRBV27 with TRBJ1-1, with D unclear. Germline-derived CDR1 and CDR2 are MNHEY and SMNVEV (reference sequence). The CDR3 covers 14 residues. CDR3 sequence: CASSPDKLNTEACF. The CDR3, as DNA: TGTGCCAGCAGTCCCGACAAGTTGAACACTGAAGCTTGCTTT.

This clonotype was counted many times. The CDR3 here is CASSYSQENTEAFF. The CDR3 nucleotides are TGTGCCAGCAGTTACTCTCAAGAGAACACTGAAGCTTTCTTT. V gene TRBV6-5 combines with J gene TRBJ1-1; unclear D gene. V lost 0 bases and J lost 1, with 6 bases in between. The CDR3 extends over 14 amino acids. Looked up from germline, CDR1 is MNHEY and CDR2 is SVGAGI.

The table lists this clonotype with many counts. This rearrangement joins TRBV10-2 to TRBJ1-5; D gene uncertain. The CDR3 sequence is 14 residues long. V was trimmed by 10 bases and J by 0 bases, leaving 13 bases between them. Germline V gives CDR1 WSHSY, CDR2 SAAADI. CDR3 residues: CATSIGGSNQPQHF. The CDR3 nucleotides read TGCGCCACCTCGATAGGAGGTAGCAATCAGCCCCAGCATTTT.

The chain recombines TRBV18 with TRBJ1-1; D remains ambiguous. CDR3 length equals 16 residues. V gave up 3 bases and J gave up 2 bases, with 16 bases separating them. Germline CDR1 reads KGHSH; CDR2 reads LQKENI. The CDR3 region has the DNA TGTGCCAGCTCACCCCCGGGCCTACTCCTAAACACTGAAGCTTTCTTT. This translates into CASSPPGLLLNTEAFF.

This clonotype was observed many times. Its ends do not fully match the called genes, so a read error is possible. The chain's CDR3 is CASSHPQRGTGGLFF. CDR3 coding DNA: TGTGCCAGCAGTCACCCTCAGCGGGGGACCGGGGGGCTGTTTTTT. The gene calls are TRBV12-3 or TRBV12-4 and TRBJ2-2; 8 positions agree with TRBD2. The CDR3 length is 15 residues.

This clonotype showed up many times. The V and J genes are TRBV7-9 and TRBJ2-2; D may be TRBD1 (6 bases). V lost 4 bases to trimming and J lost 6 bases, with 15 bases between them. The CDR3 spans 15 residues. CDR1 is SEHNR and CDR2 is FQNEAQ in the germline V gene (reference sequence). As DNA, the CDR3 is TGTGCCAGCAGCTCGACAGGTGCTGGTGCCGGGGAGCTGTTTTTT. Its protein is CASSSTGAGAGELFF.

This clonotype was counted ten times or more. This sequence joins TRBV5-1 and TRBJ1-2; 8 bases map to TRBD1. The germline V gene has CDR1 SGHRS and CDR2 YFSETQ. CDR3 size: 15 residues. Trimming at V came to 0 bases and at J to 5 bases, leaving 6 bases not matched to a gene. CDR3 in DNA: TGCGCCAGCAGCTTGGAGGCAGGGGGCGAATATGGCTACACCTTC. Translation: CASSLEAGGEYGYTF.